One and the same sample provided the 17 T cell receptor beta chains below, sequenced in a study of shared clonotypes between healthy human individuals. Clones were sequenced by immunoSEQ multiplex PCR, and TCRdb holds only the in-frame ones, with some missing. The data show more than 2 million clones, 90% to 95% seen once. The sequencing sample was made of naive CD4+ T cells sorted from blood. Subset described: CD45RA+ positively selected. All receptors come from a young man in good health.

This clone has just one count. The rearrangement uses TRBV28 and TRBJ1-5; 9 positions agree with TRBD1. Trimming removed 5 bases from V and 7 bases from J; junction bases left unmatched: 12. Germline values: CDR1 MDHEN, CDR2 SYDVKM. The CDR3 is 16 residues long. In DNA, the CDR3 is TGTGCCAGCAGTCGTCCGTTTTGGGACAGGGTGCAGCCCCAGCATTTT. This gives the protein CASSRPFWDRVQPQHF.

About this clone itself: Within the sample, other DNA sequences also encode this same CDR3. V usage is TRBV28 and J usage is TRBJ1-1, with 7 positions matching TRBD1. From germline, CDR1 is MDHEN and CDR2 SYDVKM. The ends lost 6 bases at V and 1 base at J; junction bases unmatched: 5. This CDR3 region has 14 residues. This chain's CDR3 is CASRPGQTNTEAFF. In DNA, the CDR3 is TGTGCCAGCAGACCGGGACAGACGAACACTGAAGCTTTCTTT. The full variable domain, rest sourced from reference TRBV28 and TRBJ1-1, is DVKVTQSSRYLVKRTGEKVFLECVQDMDHENMFWYRQDPGLGLRLIYFSYDVKMKEKGDIPEGYSVSREKKERFSLILESASTNQTSMYLCASRPGQTNTEAFFGQGTRLTVV.

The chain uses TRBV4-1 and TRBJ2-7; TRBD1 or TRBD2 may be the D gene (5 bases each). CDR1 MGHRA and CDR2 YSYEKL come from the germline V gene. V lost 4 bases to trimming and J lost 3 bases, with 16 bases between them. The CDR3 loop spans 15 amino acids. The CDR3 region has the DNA TGCGCCAGCAGCCCAGAAGAGGGGCGCGTCTACGAGCAGTACTTC. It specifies CASSPEEGRVYEQYF.

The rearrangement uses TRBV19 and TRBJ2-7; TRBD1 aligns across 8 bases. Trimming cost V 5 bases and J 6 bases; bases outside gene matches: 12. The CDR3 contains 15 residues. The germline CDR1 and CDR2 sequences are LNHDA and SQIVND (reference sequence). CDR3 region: CASSFSPLDRVEQYF. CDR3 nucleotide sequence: TGTGCCAGTAGTTTCTCACCCCTGGACAGGGTCGAGCAGTACTTC. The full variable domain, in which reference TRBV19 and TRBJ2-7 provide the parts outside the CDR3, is DGGITQSPKYLFRKEGQNVTLSCEQNLNHDAMYWYRQDPGQGLRLIYYSQIVNDFQKGDIAEGYSVSREKKESFPLTVTSAQKNPTAFYLCASSFSPLDRVEQYFGPGTRLTVT.

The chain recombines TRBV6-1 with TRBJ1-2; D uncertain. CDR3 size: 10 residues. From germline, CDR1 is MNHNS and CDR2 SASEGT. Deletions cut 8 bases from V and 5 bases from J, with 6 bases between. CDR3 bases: TGTGCCAGCGCTTCTTATGGCTACACCTTC. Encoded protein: CASASYGYTF.

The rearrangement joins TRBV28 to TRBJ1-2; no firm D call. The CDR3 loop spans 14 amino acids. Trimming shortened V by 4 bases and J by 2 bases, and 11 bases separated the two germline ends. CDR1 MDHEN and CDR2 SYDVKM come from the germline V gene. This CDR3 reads CASSWMSVNYGYTF. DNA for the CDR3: TGTGCCAGCAGTTGGATGTCAGTCAACTATGGCTACACCTTC.

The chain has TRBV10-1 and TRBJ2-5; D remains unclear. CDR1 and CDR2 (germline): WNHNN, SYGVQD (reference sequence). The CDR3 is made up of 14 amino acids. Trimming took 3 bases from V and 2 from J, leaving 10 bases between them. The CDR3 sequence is CASSDPRSQETQYF. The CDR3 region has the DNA TGCGCCAGCAGTGACCCCAGGTCTCAAGAGACCCAGTACTTC.

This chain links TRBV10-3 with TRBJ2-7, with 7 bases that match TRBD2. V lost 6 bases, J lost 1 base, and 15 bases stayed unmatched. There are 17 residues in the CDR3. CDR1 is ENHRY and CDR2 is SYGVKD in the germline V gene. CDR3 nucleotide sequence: TGTGCCATCAGGAGGGATAGCGGGCCCACTCGATCCTACGAGCAGTACTTC. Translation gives CAIRRDSGPTRSYEQYF.

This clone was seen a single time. CDR3 DNA sequence: TGTGCCTGGAGTGTCCAGGGTAGCACCAATGAGCAGTTCTTC. This encodes CAWSVQGSTNEQFF. The chain joins TRBV30 to TRBJ2-1; perhaps TRBD1 as D (5 bases). This CDR3 spans 14 amino acids. The germline V and J ends were trimmed by 0 bases and 6 bases, with 12 bases remaining between them. Germline V gives CDR1 GTSNPN, CDR2 SVGIG (reference sequence). Variable domain in full (rest from reference TRBV30 and TRBJ2-1): SQTIHQWPATLVQPVGSPLSLECTVEGTSNPNLYWYRQAAGRGLQLLFYSVGIGQISSEVPQNLSASRPQDRQFILSSKKLLLSDSGFYLCAWSVQGSTNEQFFGPGTRLTVL.

The CDR3 sequence is CASSPTQSNQPQHF. The CDR3, as DNA: TGCGCCAGCAGCCCGACGCAGAGCAATCAGCCCCAGCATTTT. This chain uses TRBV4-1 with TRBJ1-5; D unresolved. Per germline, CDR1 MGHRA and CDR2 YSYEKL. CDR3 length: 14 amino acids. V was cut by 4 bases and J by 1 base, with 8 bases left in between.

CDR3: CASGVTPRQGWGGYTF. CDR3 nucleotides: TGTGCTAGTGGGGTAACGCCTCGACAGGGCTGGGGTGGCTACACCTTC. V gene TRBV12-5 combines with J gene TRBJ1-2; TRBD1 aligns across 7 bases. This CDR3 comprises 16 residues. CDR1 and CDR2 from the germline V gene are LGHNT and FRNRAP. Trimming took 6 bases from V and 7 from J; bases not matched to a gene: 17.

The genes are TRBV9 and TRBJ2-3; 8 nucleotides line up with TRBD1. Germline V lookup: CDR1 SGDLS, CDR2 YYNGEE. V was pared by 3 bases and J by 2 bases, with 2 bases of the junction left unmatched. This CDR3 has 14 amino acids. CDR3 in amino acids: CASSEDRVTDTQYF. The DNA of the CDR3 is TGTGCCAGCAGCGAGGACAGGGTCACAGATACGCAGTATTTT.

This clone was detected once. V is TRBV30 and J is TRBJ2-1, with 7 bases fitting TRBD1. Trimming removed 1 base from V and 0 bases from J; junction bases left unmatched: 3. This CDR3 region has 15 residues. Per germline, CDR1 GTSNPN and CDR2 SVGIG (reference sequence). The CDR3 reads CAWSGGDSSYNEQFF. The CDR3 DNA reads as TGTGCCTGGAGTGGTGGGGACAGCTCCTACAATGAGCAGTTCTTC.

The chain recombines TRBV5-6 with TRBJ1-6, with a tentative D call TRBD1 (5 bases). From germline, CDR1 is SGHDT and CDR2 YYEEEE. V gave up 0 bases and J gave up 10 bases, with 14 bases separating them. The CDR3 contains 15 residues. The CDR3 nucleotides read TGTGCCAGCAGCTTGGGGGCAGGGAAATGGTCACCCCTCCACTTT. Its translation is CASSLGAGKWSPLHF.

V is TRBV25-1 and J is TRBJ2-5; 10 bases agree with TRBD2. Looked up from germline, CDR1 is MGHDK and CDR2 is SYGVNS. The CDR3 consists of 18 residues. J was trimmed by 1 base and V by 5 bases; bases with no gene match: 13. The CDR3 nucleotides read TGTGCCAGCAGTTTCCTGACTAGCGGGCTGATCCGCCAAGAGACCCAGTACTTC. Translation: CASSFLTSGLIRQETQYF.

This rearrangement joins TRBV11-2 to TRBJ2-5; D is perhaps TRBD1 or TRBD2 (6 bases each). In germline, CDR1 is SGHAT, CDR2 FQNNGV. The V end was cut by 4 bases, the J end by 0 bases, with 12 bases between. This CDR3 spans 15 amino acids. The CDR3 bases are TGTGCCAGCAGCTCCTGGGGGGCGTACCAAGAGACCCAGTACTTC. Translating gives CASSSWGAYQETQYF.

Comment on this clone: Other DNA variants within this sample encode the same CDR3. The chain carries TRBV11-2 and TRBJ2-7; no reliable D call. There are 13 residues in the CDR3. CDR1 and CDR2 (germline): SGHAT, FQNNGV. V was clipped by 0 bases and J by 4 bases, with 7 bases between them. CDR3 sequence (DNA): TGTGCCAGCAGCTTAGACAGGAGTTACGAGCAGTACTTC. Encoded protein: CASSLDRSYEQYF. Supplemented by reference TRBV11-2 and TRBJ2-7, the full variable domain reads EAGVAQSPRYKIIEKRQSVAFWCNPISGHATLYWYQQILGQGPKLLIQFQNNGVVDDSQLPKDRFSAERLKGVDSTLKIQPAKLEDSAVYLCASSLDRSYEQYFGPGTRLTVT.